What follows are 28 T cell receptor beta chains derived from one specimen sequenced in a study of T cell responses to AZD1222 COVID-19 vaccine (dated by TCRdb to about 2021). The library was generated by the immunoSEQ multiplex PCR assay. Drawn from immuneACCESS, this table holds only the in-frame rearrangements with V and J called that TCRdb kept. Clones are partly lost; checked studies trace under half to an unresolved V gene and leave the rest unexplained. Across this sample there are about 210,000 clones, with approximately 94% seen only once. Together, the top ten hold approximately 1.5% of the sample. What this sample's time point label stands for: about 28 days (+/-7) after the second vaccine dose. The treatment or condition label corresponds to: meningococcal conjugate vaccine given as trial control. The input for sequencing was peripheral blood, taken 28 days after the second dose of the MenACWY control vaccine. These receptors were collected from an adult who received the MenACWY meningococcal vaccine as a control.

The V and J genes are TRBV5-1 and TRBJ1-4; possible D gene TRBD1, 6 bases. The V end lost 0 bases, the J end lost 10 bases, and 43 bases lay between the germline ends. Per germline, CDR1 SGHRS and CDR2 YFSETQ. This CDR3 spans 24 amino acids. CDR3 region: CASSLARVQQTGLDRKEMSRKLFF. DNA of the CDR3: TGCGCCAGCAGCTTGGCCAGGGTTCAGCAAACGGGGCTTGACAGGAAAGAAATGAGCAGAAAACTGTTTTTT.

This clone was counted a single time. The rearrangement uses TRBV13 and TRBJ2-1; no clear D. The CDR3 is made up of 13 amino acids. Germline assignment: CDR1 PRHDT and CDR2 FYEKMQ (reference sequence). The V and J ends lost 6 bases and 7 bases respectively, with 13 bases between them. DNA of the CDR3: TGTGCCAGCAGTAGCCCGGACGCGAATGAGCAGTTCTTC. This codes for CASSSPDANEQFF.

The CDR3 nucleotides are TGTGCCAGCAGCTCCCAGCGGGGCAACAATGAGCAGTTCTTC. This encodes CASSSQRGNNEQFF. The rearrangement links TRBV5-4 to TRBJ2-1, with 7 bases lining up with TRBD2. The V segment lost 3 bases and the J segment 5 bases; nucleotides outside the gene matches: 5. The length of the CDR3 is 14 residues. Germline V gene data show CDR1 as SGHNT and CDR2 as YYREEE (reference sequence).

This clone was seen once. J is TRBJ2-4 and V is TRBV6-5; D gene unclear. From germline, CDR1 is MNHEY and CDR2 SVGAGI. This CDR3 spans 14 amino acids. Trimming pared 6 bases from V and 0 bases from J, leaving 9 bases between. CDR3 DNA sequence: TGTGCCAGCAGGGCCGTGCTAGCCAAAAACATTCAGTACTTC. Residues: CASRAVLAKNIQYF.

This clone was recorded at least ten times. In nucleotides, the CDR3 is TGTGCCAGCAGTGAAGATGCTGGGGGCGGTCAGCCCCAGCATTTT. Translation gives CASSEDAGGGQPQHF. V usage is TRBV6-1 and J usage is TRBJ1-5; D is possibly TRBD1 (6 bases). The germline V gene has CDR1 MNHNS and CDR2 SASEGT. This CDR3 spans 15 amino acids. Trimming took 1 base from V and 6 from J, leaving 13 bases between them.

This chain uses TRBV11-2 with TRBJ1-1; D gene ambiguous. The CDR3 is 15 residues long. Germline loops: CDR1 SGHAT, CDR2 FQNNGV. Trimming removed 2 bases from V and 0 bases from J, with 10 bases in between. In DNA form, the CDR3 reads TGTGCCAGCAGCTTAAGTCGGTCGGTGAACACTGAAGCTTTCTTT. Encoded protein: CASSLSRSVNTEAFF.

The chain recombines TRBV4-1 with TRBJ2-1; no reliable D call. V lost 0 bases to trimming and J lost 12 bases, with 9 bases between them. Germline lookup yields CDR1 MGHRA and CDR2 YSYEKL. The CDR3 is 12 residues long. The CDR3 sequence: CASSQDGLGQFF. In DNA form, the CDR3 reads TGCGCCAGCAGCCAAGATGGTCTAGGGCAGTTCTTC.

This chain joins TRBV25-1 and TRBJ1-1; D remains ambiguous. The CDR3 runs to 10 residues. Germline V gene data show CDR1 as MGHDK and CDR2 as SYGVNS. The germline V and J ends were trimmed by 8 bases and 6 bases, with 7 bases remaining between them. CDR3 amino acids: CASGEPEAFF. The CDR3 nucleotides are TGTGCCAGCGGGGAACCTGAAGCTTTCTTT. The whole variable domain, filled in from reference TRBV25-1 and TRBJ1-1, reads EADIYQTPRYLVIGTGKKITLECSQTMGHDKMYWYQQDPGMELHLIHYSYGVNSTEKGDLSSESTVSRIRTEHFPLTLESARPSHTSQYLCASGEPEAFFGQGTRLTVV.

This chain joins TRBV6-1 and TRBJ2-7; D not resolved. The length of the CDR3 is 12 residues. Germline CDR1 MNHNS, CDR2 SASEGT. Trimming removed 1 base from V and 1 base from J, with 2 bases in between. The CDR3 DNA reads TGTGCCAGCAGTGAAGTGTCCTACGAGCAGTACTTC. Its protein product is CASSEVSYEQYF.

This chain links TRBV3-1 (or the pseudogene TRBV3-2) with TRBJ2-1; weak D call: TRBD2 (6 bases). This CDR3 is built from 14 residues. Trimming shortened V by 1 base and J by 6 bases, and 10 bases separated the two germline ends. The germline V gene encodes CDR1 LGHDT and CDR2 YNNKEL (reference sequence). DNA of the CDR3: TGTGCCAGCAGCCAAGGGGGACTCCTCAATGAGCAGTTCTTC. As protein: CASSQGGLLNEQFF.

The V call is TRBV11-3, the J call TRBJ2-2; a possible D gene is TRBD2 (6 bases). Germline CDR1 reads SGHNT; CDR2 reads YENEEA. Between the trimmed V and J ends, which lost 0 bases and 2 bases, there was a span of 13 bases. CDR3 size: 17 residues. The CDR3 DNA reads TGTGCCAGCAGCTTAGATCGTGCGGGATTCAACACCGGGGAGCTGTTTTTT. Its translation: CASSLDRAGFNTGELFF.

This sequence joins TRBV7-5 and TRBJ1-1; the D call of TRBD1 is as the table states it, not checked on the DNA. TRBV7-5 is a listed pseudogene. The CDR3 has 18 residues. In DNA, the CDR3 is TGTGTCAGAAGCCCGTTGTATCCAGGGGGTGGCCGAGAGACTGAAGCTTTCTTT. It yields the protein CVRSPLYPGGGRETEAFF.

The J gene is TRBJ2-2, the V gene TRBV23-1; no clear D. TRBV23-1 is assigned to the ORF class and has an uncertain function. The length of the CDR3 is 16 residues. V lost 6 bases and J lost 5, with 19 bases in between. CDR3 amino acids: CASSLEPRWGTGELFF. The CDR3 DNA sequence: TGCGCCAGCAGCCTGGAGCCCCGGTGGGGAACCGGGGAGCTGTTTTTT.

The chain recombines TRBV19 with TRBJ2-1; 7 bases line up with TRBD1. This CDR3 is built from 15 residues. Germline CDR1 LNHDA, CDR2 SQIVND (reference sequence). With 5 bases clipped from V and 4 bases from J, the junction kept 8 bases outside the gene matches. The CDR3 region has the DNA TGTGCCAGTAGTTCGAGACAGGGAAATTACAATGAGCAGTTCTTC. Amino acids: CASSSRQGNYNEQFF. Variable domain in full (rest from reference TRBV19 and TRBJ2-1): DGGITQSPKYLFRKEGQNVTLSCEQNLNHDAMYWYRQDPGQGLRLIYYSQIVNDFQKGDIAEGYSVSREKKESFPLTVTSAQKNPTAFYLCASSSRQGNYNEQFFGPGTRLTVL.

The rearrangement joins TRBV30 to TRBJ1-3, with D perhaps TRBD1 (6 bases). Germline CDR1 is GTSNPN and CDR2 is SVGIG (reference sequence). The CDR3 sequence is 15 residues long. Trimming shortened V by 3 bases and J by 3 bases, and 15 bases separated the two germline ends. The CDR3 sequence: CAWRSDRFYGNTIYF. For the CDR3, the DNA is TGTGCCTGGAGAAGCGACAGGTTTTATGGAAACACCATATATTTT.

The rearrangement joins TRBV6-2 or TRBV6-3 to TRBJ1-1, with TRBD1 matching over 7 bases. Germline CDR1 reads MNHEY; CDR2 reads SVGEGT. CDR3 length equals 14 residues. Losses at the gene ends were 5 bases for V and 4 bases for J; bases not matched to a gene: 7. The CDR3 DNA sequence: TGTGCCAGCAGTCTGACAGGGCCCGTCACTGAAGCTTTCTTT. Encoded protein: CASSLTGPVTEAFF.

The CDR3 spells CASSLTGTQNNEQFF. CDR3 DNA sequence: TGTGCCAGCAGCTTAACCGGGACACAAAACAATGAGCAGTTCTTC. The chain joins TRBV7-9 to TRBJ2-1, with a weak D call TRBD1 (6 bases). The CDR3 totals 15 residues. Germline assignment: CDR1 SEHNR and CDR2 FQNEAQ (reference sequence). The V and J ends lost 2 bases and 5 bases respectively, with 13 bases between them.

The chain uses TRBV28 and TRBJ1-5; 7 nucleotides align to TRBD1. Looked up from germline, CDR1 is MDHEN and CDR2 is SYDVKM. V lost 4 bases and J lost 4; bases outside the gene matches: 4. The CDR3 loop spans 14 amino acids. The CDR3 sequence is CASSWGQMNQPQHF. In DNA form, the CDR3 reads TGTGCCAGCAGTTGGGGACAGATGAATCAGCCCCAGCATTTT.

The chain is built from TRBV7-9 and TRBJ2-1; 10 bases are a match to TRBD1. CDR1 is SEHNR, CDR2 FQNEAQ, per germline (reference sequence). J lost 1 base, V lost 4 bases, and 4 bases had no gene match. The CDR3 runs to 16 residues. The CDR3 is CASSSRTGGSYNEQFF. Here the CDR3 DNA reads TGTGCCAGCAGCTCAAGGACAGGGGGATCCTACAATGAGCAGTTCTTC.

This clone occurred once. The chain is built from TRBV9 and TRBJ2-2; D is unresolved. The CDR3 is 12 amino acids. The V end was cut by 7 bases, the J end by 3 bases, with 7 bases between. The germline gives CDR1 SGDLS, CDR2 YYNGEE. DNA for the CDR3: TGTGCCAGCTCTGCCGACACCGGGGAGCTGTTTTTT. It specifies CASSADTGELFF.

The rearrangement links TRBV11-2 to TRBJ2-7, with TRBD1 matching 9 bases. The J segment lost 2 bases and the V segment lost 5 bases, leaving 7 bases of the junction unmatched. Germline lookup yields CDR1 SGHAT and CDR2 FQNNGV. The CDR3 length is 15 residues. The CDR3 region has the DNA TGTGCCAGCAGCAGAGGCGGGACAGGGACCTACGAGCAGTACTTC. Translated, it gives CASSRGGTGTYEQYF.

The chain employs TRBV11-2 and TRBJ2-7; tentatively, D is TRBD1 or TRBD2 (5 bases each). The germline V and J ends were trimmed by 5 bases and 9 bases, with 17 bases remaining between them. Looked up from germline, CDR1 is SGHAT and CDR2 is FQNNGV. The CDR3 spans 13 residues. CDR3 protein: CASSDVGPSGQYF. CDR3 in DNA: TGTGCCAGCAGCGACGTGGGACCATCTGGGCAGTACTTC.

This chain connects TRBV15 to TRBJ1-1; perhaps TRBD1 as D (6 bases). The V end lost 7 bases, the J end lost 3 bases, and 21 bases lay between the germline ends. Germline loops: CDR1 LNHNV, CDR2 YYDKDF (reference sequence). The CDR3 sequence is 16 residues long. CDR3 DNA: TGTGCCACCACCTCCATCGAGGGGAGGGGGTACACTGAAGCTTTCTTT. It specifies CATTSIEGRGYTEAFF.

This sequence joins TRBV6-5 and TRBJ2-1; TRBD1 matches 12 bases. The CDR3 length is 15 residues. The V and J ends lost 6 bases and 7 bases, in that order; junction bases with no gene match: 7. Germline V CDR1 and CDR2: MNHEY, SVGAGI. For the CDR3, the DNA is TGTGCCAGCAGAAGCCCGGGACAGGGGGCGAATGAGCAGTTCTTC. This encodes CASRSPGQGANEQFF.

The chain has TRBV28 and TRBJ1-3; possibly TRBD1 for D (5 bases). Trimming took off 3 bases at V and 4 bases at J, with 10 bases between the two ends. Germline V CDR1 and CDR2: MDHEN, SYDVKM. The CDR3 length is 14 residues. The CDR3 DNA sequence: TGTGCCAGCAGTTTCGACAGTCCGGGAAACACCATATATTTT. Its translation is CASSFDSPGNTIYF.

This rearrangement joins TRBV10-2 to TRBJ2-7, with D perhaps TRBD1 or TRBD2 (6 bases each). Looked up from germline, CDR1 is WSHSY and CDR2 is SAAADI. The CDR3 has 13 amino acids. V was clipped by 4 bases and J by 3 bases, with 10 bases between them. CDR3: CASSVRGGYEQYF. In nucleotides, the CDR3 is TGCGCCAGCAGTGTCAGGGGAGGCTACGAGCAGTACTTC.

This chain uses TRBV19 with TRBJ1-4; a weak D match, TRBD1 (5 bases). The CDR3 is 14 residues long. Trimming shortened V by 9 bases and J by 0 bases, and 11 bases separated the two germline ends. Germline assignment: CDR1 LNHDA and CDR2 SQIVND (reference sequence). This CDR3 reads CASVGGATNEKLFF. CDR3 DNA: TGTGCCAGCGTCGGGGGAGCAACTAATGAAAAACTGTTTTTT.

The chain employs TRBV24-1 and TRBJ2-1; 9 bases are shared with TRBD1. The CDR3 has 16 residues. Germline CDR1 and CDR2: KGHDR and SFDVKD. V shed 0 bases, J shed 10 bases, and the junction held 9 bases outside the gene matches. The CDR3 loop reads CATSDLGQGTSSEQFF. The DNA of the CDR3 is TGTGCCACCAGTGATTTGGGACAGGGGACTTCATCCGAGCAGTTCTTC.